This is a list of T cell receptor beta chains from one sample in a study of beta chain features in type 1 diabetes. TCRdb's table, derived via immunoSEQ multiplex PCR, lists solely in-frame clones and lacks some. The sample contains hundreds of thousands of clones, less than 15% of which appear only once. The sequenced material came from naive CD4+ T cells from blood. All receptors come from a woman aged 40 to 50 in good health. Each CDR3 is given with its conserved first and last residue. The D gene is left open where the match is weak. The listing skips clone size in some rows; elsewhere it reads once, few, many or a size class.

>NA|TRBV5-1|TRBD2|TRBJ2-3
CASSLGLAGVWSTDTQYF
TGCGCCAGCAGCTTGGGGCTAGCGGGGGTGTGGAGCACAGATACGCAGTATTTT
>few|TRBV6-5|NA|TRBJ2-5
CASSYPRETQYF
TGTGCCAGCAGTTACCCTCGAGAGACCCAGTACTTC
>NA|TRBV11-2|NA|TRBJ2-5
CASSLPTRGTQYF
TGTGCCAGCAGCTTACCGACACGTGGGACCCAGTACTTC
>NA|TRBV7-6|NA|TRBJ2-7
CASSSKTGFYEQYF
TGTGCCAGCAGCTCTAAGACAGGATTCTACGAGCAGTACTTC
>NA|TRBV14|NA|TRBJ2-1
CASSQPGVRLNEQFF
TGTGCCAGCAGCCAACCGGGGGTTCGGTTGAATGAGCAGTTCTTC
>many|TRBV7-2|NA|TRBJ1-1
CASSLDRANTEAFF
TGTGCCAGCAGCTTAGACAGGGCGAACACTGAAGCTTTCTTT
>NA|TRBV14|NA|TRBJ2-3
CASSRPSLQGRITDTQYF
TGTGCCAGCAGCCGCCCAAGCCTGCAGGGAAGAATCACAGATACGCAGTATTTT
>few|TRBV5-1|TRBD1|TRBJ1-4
CASSLVLTGATNEKLFF
TGCGCCAGCAGCTTGGTGCTGACAGGGGCAACTAATGAAAAACTGTTTTTT
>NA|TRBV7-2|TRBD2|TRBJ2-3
CASSLAPSGSTDTQYF
TGTGCCAGCAGCTTAGCGCCTAGCGGGTCCACAGATACGCAGTATTTT
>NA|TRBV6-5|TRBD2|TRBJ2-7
CASRPGLAYEQYF
TGTGCCAGCAGGCCGGGACTAGCCTACGAGCAGTACTTC
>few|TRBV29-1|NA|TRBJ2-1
CSVEEGQGEQFF
TGCAGCGTTGAAGAAGGCCAGGGAGAGCAGTTCTTC
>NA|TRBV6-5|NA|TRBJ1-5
CASSDVSNQPQHF
TGTGCCAGCAGCGATGTTAGTAATCAGCCCCAGCATTTT
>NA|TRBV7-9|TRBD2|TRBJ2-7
CASSRGDYEQYF
TGTGCCAGCAGCCGGGGGGATTACGAGCAGTACTTC
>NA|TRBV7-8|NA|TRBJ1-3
CASSPLSTGNTIYF
TGTGCCAGCAGCCCACTATCAACTGGAAACACCATATATTTT
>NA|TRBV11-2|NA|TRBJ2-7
CASSFLKDSYEQYF
TGTGCCAGCAGCTTTTTAAAGGACAGCTACGAGCAGTACTTC
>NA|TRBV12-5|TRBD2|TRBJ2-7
CASGLGLAGGYEQYF
TGTGCTAGTGGTTTAGGACTAGCGGGGGGCTACGAGCAGTACTTC
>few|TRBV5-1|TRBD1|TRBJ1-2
CASSLTHRGEDGYTF
TGCGCCAGCAGTCTCACTCACAGGGGGGAAGATGGCTACACCTTC
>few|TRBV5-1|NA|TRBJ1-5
CASSSERGVRDQPQHF
TGCGCCAGCAGCTCAGAGCGCGGGGTGAGGGATCAGCCCCAGCATTTT
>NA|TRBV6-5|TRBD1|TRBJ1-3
CASSYGTGTGNTIYF
TGTGCCAGCAGTTACGGGACAGGGACTGGAAACACCATATATTTT
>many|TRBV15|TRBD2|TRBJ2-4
CATGLAGAQNIQYF
TGTGCCACCGGGCTAGCGGGGGCCCAAAACATTCAGTACTTC
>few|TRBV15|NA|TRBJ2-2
CATSRDVHRSGELFF
TGTGCCACCAGCAGAGATGTCCACAGGTCCGGGGAGCTGTTTTTT
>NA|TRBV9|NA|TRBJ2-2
CASSVYPNTGELFF
TGTGCCAGCAGCGTTTATCCGAACACCGGGGAGCTGTTTTTT
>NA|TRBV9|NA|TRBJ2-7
CASSPRTGGYEQYF
TGTGCCAGCAGCCCCCGGACCGGGGGCTACGAGCAGTACTTC
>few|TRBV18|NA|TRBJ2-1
CASSPGTHNSRGTYSNEQFF
TGTGCCAGCTCACCCGGGACTCACAATTCGAGGGGTACATATTCGAATGAGCAGTTCTTC
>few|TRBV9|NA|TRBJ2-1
CASSVEEGGSSYNEQFF
TGTGCCAGCAGCGTAGAGGAGGGGGGGAGCTCCTACAATGAGCAGTTCTTC
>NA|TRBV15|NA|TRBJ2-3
CATSRGGRPKPDTQYF
TGTGCCACCAGCAGAGGAGGGAGGCCAAAACCAGATACGCAGTATTTT
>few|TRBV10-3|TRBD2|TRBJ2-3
CAIHGTSGYTQYF
TGTGCCATACATGGGACTAGCGGGTATACGCAGTATTTT
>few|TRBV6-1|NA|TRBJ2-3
CASITVQGFTDTQYF
TGTGCCAGCATTACGGTGCAGGGCTTCACAGATACGCAGTATTTT